The 10 T cell receptor beta chains listed next were all sequenced from one sample in a study of identical twins. TCRdb processed the 5' RACE reads anew with MiXCR; each CDR3 protein has one entry. The sample consists of 450,000 to 650,000 distinct CDR3 sequences, 7.5% to 10% of them appearing once. These same data were also listed under a study on yellow fever vaccine responses in identical twins.

Sequencing was performed on PBMCs. Every receptor here comes from a woman between 18 and 29 years old in good health.

This clonotype was recorded at least ten times. The V and J genes are TRBV12-3 or TRBV12-4 and TRBJ2-5; no clear D. Trimming stripped 2 bases from V and 3 bases from J, with 7 bases between. CDR3 length equals 13 residues. CDR3 sequence (DNA): TGTGCCAGCAGTTTATTGGCCGAAGAGACCCAGTACTTC. Translation gives CASSLLAEETQYF.

The chain uses TRBV15 and TRBJ2-7; 9 bases match TRBD1. The CDR3 sequence is 15 residues long. V lost 2 bases to trimming and J lost 3 bases; unmatched junction nucleotides: 5. Germline V gene lookup returns CDR1 LNHNV and CDR2 YYDKDF (reference sequence). The CDR3 coding sequence is TGTGCCACCAGCAGATTGCCGGGACAGGGCTACGAGCAGTACTTC. It translates to CATSRLPGQGYEQYF.

In its sample, this clonotype was seen many times. J is TRBJ2-1 and V is TRBV20-1; 12 bases map to TRBD2. CDR1 is DFQATT and CDR2 is SNEGSKA in the germline V gene (reference sequence). The length of the CDR3 is 17 residues. The V gene end was trimmed by 0 bases and the J gene end by 3 bases; junction bases not matched to a gene: 6. The CDR3 loop is CSARDRLAGGIYNEQFF. CDR3 coding DNA: TGCAGTGCTAGAGATCGGCTAGCGGGAGGGATCTACAATGAGCAGTTCTTC.

The rearrangement uses TRBV20-1 and TRBJ2-5, with TRBD2 matching over 10 bases. Germline CDR1 is DFQATT and CDR2 is SNEGSKA (reference sequence). The CDR3 consists of 15 residues. Losses at the gene ends were 5 bases for V and 5 bases for J; bases not matched to a gene: 11. CDR3 loop: CSASISGGTVETQYF. Written as DNA, the CDR3 is TGCAGTGCTTCTATTAGCGGGGGGACGGTGGAGACCCAGTACTTC.

This clonotype was seen ten or more times. The V gene is TRBV29-1, the J gene TRBJ2-7, with a possible D match to TRBD2 (6 bases). The germline V gene has CDR1 SQVTM and CDR2 ANQGSEA. The V and J ends lost 1 base and 2 bases respectively, with 9 bases between them. The CDR3 runs 13 residues. For the CDR3, the DNA is TGCAGCGTTGAAGGGGGGGATACCTACGAGCAGTACTTC. Its protein product is CSVEGGDTYEQYF.

The sample holds many counts of this clonotype. V usage is TRBV4-1 and J usage is TRBJ1-1; possibly TRBD1 for D (5 bases). Per germline, CDR1 MGHRA and CDR2 YSYEKL. V lost 1 base, J lost 0 bases, and 15 bases lay in between. This CDR3 region has 17 residues. The CDR3, as DNA: TGCGCCAGCAGCCAAGTGGACATGATAAGCATGAACACTGAAGCTTTCTTT. Its translation: CASSQVDMISMNTEAFF.

This rearrangement joins TRBV20-1 to TRBJ1-6; 7 bases line up with TRBD1. The V and J ends lost 5 bases and 7 bases, in that order; junction bases with no gene match: 11. The CDR3 is made up of 15 amino acids. Per germline, CDR1 DFQATT and CDR2 SNEGSKA (reference sequence). CDR3 loop: CSAPRRQGGNSPLHF. The CDR3 nucleotides read TGCAGTGCTCCTCGACGACAGGGTGGAAATTCACCCCTCCACTTT.

This clonotype was seen more than once but under ten times. This chain joins TRBV4-3 and TRBJ2-1; 11 nucleotides agree with TRBD1. The trim removed 1 base at V and 7 bases at J, leaving 9 bases unmatched. This CDR3 has 17 amino acids. Germline V CDR1 and CDR2: LGHNA, YSLEER. The CDR3 nucleotides read TGCGCCAGCAGCCAAGGATACGTGGGGGACAGGGGGAATGAGCAGTTCTTC. As protein: CASSQGYVGDRGNEQFF.

The V gene is TRBV2, the J gene TRBJ2-2; D is uncertain. The CDR3 covers 15 residues. V was cut by 8 bases and J by 1 base, with 14 bases left in between. Germline V gene sequence: CDR1 SNHLY, CDR2 FYNNEI. CDR3 region: CASRIRAGNTGELFF. The DNA of the CDR3 is TGTGCCAGCCGTATCCGGGCAGGGAACACCGGGGAGCTGTTTTTT.

The gene calls are TRBV10-3 and TRBJ2-5; TRBD2 might be the D (6 bases). Germline V gene sequence: CDR1 ENHRY, CDR2 SYGVKD. The CDR3 totals 13 residues. The V and J ends lost 5 bases and 1 base respectively, with 8 bases between them. The chain's CDR3 is CAISTSLQETQYF. The CDR3 coding sequence is TGTGCCATCAGTACTAGCCTCCAAGAGACCCAGTACTTC.